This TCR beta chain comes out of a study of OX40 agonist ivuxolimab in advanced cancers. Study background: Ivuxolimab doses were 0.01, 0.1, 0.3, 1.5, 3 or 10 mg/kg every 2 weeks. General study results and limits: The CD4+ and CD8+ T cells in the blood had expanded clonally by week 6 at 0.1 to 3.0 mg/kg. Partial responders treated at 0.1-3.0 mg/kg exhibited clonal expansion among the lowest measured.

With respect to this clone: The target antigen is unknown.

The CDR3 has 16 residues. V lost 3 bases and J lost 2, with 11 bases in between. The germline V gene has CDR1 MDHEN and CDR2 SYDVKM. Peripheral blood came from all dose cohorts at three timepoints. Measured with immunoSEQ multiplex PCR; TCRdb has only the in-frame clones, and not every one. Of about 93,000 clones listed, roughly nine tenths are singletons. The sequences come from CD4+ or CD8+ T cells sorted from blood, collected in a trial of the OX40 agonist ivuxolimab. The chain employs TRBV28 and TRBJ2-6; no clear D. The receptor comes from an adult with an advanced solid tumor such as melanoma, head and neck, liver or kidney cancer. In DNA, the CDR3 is TGTGCCAGCAGTTTCCACGCAATGGCTGGGGCCAACGTCCTGACTTTC. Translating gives CASSFHAMAGANVLTF.